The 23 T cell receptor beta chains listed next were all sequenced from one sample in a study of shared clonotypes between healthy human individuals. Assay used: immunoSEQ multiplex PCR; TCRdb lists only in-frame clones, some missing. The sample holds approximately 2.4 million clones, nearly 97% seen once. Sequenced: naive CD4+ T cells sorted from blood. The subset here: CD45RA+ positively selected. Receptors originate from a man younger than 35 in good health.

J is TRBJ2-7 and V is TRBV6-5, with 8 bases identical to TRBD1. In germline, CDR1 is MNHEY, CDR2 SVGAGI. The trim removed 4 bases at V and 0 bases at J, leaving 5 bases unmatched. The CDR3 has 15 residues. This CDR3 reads CASSSRQGPSYEQYF. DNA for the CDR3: TGTGCCAGCAGTTCGAGACAGGGGCCCTCCTACGAGCAGTACTTC.

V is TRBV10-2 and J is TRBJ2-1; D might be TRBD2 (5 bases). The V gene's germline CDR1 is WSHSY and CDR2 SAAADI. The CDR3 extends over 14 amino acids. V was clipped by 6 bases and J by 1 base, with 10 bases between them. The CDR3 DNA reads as TGCGCCAGCAGGCCCGGAGGTTCCTACAATGAGCAGTTCTTC. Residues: CASRPGGSYNEQFF.

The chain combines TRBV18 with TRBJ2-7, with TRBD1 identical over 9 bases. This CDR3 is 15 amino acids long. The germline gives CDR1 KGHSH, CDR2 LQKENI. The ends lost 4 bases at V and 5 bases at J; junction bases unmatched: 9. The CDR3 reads CASSRLQGAQDEQYF. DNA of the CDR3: TGTGCCAGCTCACGACTACAGGGGGCGCAGGACGAGCAGTACTTC. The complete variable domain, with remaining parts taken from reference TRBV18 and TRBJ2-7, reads NAGVMQNPRHLVRRRGQEARLRCSPMKGHSHVYWYRQLPEEGLKFMVYLQKENIIDESGMPKERFSAEFPKEGPSILRIQQVVRGDSAAYFCASSRLQGAQDEQYFGPGTRLTVT.

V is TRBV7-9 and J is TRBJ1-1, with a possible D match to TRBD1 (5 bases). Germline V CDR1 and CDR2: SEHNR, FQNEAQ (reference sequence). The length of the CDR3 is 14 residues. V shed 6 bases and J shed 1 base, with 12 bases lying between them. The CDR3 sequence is CASSRQTSNTEAFF. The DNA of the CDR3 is TGTGCCAGCAGTCGACAGACTTCGAACACTGAAGCTTTCTTT. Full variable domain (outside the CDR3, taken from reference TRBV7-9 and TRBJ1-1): DTGVSQNPRHKITKRGQNVTFRCDPISEHNRLYWYRQTLGQGPEFLTYFQNEAQLEKSRLLSDRFSAERPKGSFSTLEIQRTEQGDSAMYLCASSRQTSNTEAFFGQGTRLTVV.

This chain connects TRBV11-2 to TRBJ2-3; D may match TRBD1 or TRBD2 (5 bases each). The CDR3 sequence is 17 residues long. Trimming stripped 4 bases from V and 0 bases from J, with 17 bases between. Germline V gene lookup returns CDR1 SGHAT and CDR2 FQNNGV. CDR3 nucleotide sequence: TGTGCCAGCAGCTCACCGGGACGTTATTCTAGCACAGATACGCAGTATTTT. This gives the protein CASSSPGRYSSTDTQYF.

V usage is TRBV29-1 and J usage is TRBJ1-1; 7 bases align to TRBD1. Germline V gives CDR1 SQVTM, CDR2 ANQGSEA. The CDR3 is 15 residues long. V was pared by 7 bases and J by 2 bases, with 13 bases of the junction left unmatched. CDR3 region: CSGRTGLTANTEAFF. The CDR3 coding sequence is TGCAGCGGCCGGACAGGCCTAACGGCTAACACTGAAGCTTTCTTT.

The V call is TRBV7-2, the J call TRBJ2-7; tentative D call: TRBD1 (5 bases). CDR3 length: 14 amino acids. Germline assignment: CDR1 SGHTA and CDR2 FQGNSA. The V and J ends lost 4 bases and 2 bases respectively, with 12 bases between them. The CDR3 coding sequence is TGTGCCAGCAGCTCGACAGCCCAAGCCTACGAGCAGTACTTC. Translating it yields CASSSTAQAYEQYF.

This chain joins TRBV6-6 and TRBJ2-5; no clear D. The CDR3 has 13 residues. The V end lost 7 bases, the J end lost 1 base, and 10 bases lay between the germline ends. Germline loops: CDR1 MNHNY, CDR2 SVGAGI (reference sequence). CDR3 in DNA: TGTGCCAGCAAGGAAAACATCCAAGAGACCCAGTACTTC. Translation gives CASKENIQETQYF.

CDR3 region: CASSLGGWTDNSPLHF. In DNA form, the CDR3 reads TGCGCCAGCAGCCTAGGGGGTTGGACAGATAATTCACCCCTCCACTTT. The chain is built from TRBV4-1 and TRBJ1-6; TRBD1 is a possible D gene (6 bases). V was clipped by 4 bases and J by 5 bases, with 15 bases between them. The CDR3 consists of 16 residues. In germline, CDR1 is MGHRA, CDR2 YSYEKL.

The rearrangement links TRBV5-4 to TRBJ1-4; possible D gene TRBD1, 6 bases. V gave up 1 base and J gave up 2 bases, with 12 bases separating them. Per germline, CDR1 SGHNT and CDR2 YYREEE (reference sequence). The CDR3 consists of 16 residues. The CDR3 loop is CASSLKGVRTNEKLFF. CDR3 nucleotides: TGTGCCAGCAGCTTGAAGGGGGTGAGGACTAATGAAAAACTGTTTTTT.

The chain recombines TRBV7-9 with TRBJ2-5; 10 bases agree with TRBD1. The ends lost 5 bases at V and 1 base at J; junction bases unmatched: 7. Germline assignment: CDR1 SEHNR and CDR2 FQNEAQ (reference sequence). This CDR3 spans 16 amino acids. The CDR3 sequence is CASSPGDRGSQETQYF. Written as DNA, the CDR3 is TGTGCCAGCAGCCCCGGGGACAGGGGATCCCAAGAGACCCAGTACTTC.

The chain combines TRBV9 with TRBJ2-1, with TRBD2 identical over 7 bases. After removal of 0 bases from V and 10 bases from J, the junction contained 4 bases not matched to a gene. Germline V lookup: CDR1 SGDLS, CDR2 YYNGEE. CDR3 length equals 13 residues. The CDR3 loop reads CASSVVAGDEQFF. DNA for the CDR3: TGTGCCAGCAGCGTAGTTGCGGGGGACGAGCAGTTCTTC.

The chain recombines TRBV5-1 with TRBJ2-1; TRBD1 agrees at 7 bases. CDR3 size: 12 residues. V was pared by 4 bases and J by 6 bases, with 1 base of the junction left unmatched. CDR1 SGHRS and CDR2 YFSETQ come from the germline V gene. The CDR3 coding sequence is TGCGCCAGCAGCCAGGGGGTCAATGAGCAGTTCTTC. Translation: CASSQGVNEQFF.

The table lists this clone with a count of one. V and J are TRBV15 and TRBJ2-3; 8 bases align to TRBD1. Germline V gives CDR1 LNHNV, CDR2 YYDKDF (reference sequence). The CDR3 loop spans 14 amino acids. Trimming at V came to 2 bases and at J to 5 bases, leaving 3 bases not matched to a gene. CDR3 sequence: CATSRQGAKDTQYF. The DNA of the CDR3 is TGTGCCACCAGCAGACAGGGGGCGAAAGATACGCAGTATTTT.

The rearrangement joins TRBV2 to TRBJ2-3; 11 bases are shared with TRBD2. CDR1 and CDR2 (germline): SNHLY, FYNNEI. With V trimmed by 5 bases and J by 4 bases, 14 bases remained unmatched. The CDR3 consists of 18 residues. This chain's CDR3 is CASSLSGGASPNSDTQYF. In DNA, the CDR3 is TGTGCCAGCAGTCTTAGCGGGGGGGCCTCCCCAAATTCAGATACGCAGTATTTT.

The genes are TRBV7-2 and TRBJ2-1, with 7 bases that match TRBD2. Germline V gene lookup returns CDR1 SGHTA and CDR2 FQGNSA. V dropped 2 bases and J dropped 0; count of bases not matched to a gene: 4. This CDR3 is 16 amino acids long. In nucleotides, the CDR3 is TGTGCCAGCAGCTTATCCCTAGCGGTCTCCTACAATGAGCAGTTCTTC. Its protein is CASSLSLAVSYNEQFF.

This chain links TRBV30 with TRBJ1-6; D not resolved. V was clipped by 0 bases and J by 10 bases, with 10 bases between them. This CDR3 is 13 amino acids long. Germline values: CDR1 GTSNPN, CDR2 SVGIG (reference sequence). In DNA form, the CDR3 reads TGTGCCTGGAGTGTCGGGGATCGCTCACCCCTCCACTTT. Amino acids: CAWSVGDRSPLHF.

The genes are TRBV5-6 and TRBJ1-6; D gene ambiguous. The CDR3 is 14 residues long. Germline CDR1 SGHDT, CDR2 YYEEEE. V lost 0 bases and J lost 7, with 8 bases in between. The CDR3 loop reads CASSLGPGNSPLHF. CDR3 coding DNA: TGTGCCAGCAGCTTGGGTCCCGGGAATTCACCCCTCCACTTT.

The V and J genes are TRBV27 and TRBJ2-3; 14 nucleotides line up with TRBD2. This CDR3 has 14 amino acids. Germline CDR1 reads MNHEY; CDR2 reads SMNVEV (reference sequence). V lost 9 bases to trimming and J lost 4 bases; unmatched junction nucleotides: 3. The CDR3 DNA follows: TGTGCCAGTACGACTAGCGGGGGGGCAGATACGCAGTATTTT. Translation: CASTTSGGADTQYF.

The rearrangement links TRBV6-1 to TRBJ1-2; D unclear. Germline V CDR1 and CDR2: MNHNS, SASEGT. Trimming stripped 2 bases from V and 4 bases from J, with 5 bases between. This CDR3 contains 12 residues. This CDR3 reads CASSESSYGYTF. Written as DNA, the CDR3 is TGTGCCAGCAGTGAATCCAGCTATGGCTACACCTTC.

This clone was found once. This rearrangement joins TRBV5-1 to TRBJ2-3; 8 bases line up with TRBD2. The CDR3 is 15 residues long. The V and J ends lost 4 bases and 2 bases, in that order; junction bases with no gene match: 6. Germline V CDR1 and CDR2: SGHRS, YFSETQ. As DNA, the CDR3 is TGCGCCAGCAGCCGCAATAGCGGGGTCACAGATACGCAGTATTTT. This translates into CASSRNSGVTDTQYF.

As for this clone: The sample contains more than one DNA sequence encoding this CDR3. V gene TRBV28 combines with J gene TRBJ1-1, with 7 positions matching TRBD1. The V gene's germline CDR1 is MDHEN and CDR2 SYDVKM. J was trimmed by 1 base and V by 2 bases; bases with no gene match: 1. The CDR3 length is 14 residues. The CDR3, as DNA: TGTGCCAGCAGTTTACGGACAGGGAACACTGAAGCTTTCTTT. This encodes CASSLRTGNTEAFF.

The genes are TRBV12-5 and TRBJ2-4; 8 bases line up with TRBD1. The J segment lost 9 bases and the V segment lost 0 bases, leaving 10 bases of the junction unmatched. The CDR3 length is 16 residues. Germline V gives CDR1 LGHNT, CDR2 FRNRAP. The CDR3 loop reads CASGLVDRTGSAIQYF. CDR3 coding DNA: TGTGCTAGTGGTTTGGTCGACAGGACAGGGTCCGCCATTCAGTACTTC.